This T cell receptor beta chain was sequenced in a study of post-analysis software for immune sequencing data. This clonotype appeared once. Its antigen is still unknown. Findings and limits, study-wide: Included in a set of five TRBV segments more frequent in patients than controls were TRBV5-6, TRBV5-1 and TRBV20-1.

This CDR3 spans 12 amino acids. V lost 6 bases, J lost 7 bases, and 13 bases lay in between. From germline, CDR1 is SGHTA and CDR2 FQGNSA. Every TCR beta cDNA library bore unique molecular identifiers. TCRdb re-derived calls from the PCR reads in MiXCR, one entry per CDR3 protein. The sample holds some 500,000 distinct CDR3 sequences, under 55% seen once. This chain joins TRBV7-2 and TRBJ2-7, with D unclear. The sequence came from a girl aged 5 to 17 with multiple sclerosis. Specimen: blood. CDR3 nucleotide sequence: TGTGCCAGCAGTCCGATTCGACGGGAGCAGTACTTC. Its protein is CASSPIRREQYF. Using reference TRBV7-2 and TRBJ2-7 for the parts outside the CDR3, the full variable domain is GAGVSQSPSNKVTEKGKDVELRCDPISGHTALYWYRQSLGQGLEFLIYFQGNSAPDKSGLPSDRFSAERTGGSVSTLTIQRTQQEDSAVYLCASSPIRREQYFGPGTRLTVT.